This T cell receptor (beta chain) was found in a study of CD8 T cells in ankylosing spondylitis. Study results and caveats: Some of the motif variants had earlier been found in reactive arthritis patients' fluid and blood. As for the disease-linked clones, they showed a CD8+ phenotype and occurred at relatively low frequencies in peripheral blood. Clones linked to disease were reported to show significant enrichment in matched ankylosing spondylitis synovial fluid. Among TCR beta sequences, a motif of under 10 highly homologous variants appeared characteristic of ankylosing spondylitis blood.

Details on this clonotype: The antigen is not known.

The CDR3 runs to 13 residues. Trimming took off 2 bases at V and 1 base at J, with 6 bases between the two ends. The germline V gene encodes CDR1 SGDLS and CDR2 YYNGEE. 5'-RACE, quantitative and with molecular barcodes, yielded the TCR beta libraries. Via MiXCR, TCRdb re-called the 5' RACE reads, giving one row per CDR3 protein. The data show roughly 300,000 distinct CDR3 sequences, 7% to 9% seen once. The source is a male donor with ankylosing spondylitis. Sequencing used blood, either unsorted or a sorted T cell fraction (not recorded which). J is TRBJ1-1 and V is TRBV9; D uncertain. The DNA for the CDR3 is TGTGCCAGCAGCGTTTGGGAGAACACTGAAGCTTTCTTT. Its translation is CASSVWENTEAFF.